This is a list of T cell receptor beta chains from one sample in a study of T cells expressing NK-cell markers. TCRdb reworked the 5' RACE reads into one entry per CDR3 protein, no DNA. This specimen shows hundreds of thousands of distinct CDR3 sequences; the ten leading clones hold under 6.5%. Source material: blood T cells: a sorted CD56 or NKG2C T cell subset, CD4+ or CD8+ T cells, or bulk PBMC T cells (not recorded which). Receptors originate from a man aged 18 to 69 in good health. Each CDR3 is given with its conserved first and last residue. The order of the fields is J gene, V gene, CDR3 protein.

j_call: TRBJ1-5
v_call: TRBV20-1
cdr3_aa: CSARERAAQPQHF

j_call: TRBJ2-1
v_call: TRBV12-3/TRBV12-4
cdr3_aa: CASSPQGPGNEQFF

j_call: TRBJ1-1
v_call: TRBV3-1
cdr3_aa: CASSQRAGTEAFF

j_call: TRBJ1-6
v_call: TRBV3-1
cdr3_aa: CASSLGNSSPLHF

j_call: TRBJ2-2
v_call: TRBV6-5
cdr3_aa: CASSYSRGDTGELFF

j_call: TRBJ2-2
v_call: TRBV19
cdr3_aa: CASSGSERRGTGELFF

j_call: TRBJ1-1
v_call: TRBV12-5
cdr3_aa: CASGLGQGQAFF

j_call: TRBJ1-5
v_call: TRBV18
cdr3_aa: CASSPPGTGEPQHF

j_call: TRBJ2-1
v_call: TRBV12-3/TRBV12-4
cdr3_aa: CASSLATPRDEQFF

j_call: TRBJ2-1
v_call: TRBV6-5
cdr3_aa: CASSYLKRGGRNEQFF

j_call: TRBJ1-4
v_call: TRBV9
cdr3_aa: CASSVSLSRNEKLFF

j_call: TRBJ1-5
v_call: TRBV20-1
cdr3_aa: CSARSGAQVQPQHF

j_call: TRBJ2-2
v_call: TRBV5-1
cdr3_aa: CASSKGLATPGELFF

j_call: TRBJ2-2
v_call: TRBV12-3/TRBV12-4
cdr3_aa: CANSGTSGGVPGELFF

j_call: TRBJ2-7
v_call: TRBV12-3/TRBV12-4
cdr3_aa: CASSLAGTGGQYEQYF

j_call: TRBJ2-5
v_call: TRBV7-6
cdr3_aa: CASSPSWQGYRETQYF

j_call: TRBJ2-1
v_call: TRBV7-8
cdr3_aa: CASSLVYLAGGNNEQFF

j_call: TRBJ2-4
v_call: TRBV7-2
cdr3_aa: CASSLSTNIQYF

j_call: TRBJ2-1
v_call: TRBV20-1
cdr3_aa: CSARELPGTYNEQFF

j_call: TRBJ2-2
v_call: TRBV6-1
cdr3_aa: CASSAVGGDMNTGELFF

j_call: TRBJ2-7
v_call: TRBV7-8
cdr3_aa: CASSPWLAGPNGEQYF

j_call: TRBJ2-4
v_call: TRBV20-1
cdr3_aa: CSASEEEAQNIQYF